This paragraph covers one T cell receptor (beta chain) sequence. This clonotype occurred many times. This receptor's antigen is unknown. No much larger clone is present one base from it, and per-base qualities are unavailable. PBMCs were isolated by Ficoll-Paque density gradient centrifugation. The data stem from a study of T-cell memory formation after mild COVID-19 (dated by TCRdb to the early 2020s). For the wider study: TCR sequence clusters from the two donors were found to be largely donor specific. In a couple of donors, T-cell clones that expanded and contracted after mild COVID-19 were tracked by sequencing TCRalpha and TCRbeta repertoires over time. Two young, previously healthy adult volunteers made up the cohort, one male and one female.

Reading the germline V gene gives CDR1 KGHDR and CDR2 SFDVKD. V drops 2 bases and J drops 2 bases, leaving 9 bases in between. From the cysteine through the phenylalanine, the CDR3 covers 15 amino acids. Solely the CDR3 DNA is kept, with 45 bases framed from the first base. The run used an Illumina NovaSeq 6000. TCRalpha and TCRbeta cDNA libraries were constructed by 5'RACE with constant-segment primers, with sample barcodes and unique molecular identifiers being introduced. Trizol reagent was used to extract RNA from every sample. The libraries were amplified in two PCR steps, and the second step added a second sample barcode and Illumina TruSeq adapters. Sequencing of libraries was performed on an Illumina NovaSeq with 2 x 150 bp paired-end reads. Regarding the original processing steps: With migec v1.2.7, reads were demultiplexed and then collapsed into UMI-guided consensus sequences. Using mixcr v2.1.11, the UMI consensuses were aligned to TRA and TRB V and J templates and assembled into clonotypes. A clonotype was counted as expanded or contracted only when both edgeR and NoisET called the clonotype significant, with the noise models trained on biological replicates. For edgeR calls, a false discovery rate-adjusted p below 0.01 and a log2 fold-change threshold of 1 were applied. PCA with hierarchical clustering of max-normalized trajectories of the 1000 most abundant clonotypes was used as exploratory dynamics analysis. The CD4 or CD8 phenotype of responding clones was assigned using the separately sequenced CD4+ and CD8+ repertoires. The public reads were reanalyzed by TCRdb: fastp trimming at Q25, MiXCR alignment, in-frame beta chains only. CDR3 protein sequences are deduplicated, and each keeps its most common genes and DNA. In this record, the V and J calls reflect TCRdb's handling and not the investigators' own analysis. Within this sample are some 290,000 distinct CDR3 sequences, with roughly 16% of them counted one time only. The top ten clones comprise 22% of the sample.

Study-wide findings and limitations: SARS-CoV-2 specificity was not confirmed for the second-wave clones peaking on day 37. Contracting CD4+ clones turned up mainly in the CM and EM memory subsets, whereas EMRA was where CD8+ clones were enriched. The study included only a couple of mild cases, and larger cohorts that include severe cases with pre-infection samples were judged to be necessary. The detection of some responding clones in pre-infection memory suggests that pre-existing cross-reactive memory T cells joined the SARS-CoV-2 response. Clones that contracted from day 15 to 85 showed balanced CD4/CD8 phenotypes, whereas a second wave of clones that expanded from day 15 to 37 leaned towards CD4+.

This clonotype originated in a young man who had mild COVID-19 (a few samples of this study predate the infection). The sample titles of this study are shuffled in the database, so cell type and time point are left out; the donor was told from shared clones. Sequencing input: PBMCs or a T cell subset sorted from them (not recorded which). The V and J segments used are TRBV24-1 and TRBJ2-1; possibly the D gene is TRBD2, per 6 matching bases. At the DNA level, the sequence is TGTGCCACCAGTGATTCGACTAGGGCCTACAATGAGCAGTTCTTC. This translates into CATSDSTRAYNEQFF.